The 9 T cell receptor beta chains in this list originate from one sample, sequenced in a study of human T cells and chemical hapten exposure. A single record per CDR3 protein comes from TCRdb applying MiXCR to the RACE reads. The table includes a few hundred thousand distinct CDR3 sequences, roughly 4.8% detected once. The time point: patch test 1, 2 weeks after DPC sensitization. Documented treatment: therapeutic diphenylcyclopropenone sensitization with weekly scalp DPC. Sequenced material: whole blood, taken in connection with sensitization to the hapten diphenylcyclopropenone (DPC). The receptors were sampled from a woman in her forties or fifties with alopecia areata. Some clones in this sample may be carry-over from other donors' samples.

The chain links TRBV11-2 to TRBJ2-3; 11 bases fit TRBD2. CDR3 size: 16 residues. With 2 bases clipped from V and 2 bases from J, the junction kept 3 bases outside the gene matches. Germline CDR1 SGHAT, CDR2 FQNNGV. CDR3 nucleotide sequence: TGTGCCAGCAGCTTACAGGGACTAGCGGCCACAGATACGCAGTATTTT. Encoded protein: CASSLQGLAATDTQYF.

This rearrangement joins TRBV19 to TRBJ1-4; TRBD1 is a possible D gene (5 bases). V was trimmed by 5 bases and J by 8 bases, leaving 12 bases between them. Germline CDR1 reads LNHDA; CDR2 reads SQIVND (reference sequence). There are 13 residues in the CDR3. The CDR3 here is CASSANRGEKLFF. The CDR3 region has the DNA TGTGCCAGTAGTGCAAACCGGGGCGAAAAACTGTTTTTT.

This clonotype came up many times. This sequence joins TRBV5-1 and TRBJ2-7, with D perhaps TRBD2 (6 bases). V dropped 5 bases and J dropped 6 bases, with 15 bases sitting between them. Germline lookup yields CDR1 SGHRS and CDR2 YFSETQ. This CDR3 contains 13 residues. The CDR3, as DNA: TGCGCCAGCAGTAGGGAGGCGGCCGCCGAGCAGTACTTC. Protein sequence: CASSREAAAEQYF.

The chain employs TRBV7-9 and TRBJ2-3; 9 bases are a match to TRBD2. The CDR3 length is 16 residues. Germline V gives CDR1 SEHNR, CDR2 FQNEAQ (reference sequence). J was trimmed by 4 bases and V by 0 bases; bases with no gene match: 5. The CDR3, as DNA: TGTGCCAGCAGCTTAGCATTTGAGCGGGGGGCAGATACGCAGTATTTT. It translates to CASSLAFERGADTQYF.

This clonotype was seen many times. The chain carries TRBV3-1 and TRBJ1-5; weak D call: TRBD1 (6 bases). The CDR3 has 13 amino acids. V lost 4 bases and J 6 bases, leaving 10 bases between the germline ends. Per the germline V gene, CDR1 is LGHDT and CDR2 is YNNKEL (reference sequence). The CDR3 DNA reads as TGTGCCAGCAGCCGCATGACAGGTCAGCCCCAGCATTTT. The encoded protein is CASSRMTGQPQHF.

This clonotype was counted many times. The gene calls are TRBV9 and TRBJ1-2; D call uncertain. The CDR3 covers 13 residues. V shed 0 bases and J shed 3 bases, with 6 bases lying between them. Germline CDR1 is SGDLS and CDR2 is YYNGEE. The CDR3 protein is CASSVGGYYGYTF. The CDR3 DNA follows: TGTGCCAGCAGCGTAGGAGGGTACTATGGCTACACCTTC.

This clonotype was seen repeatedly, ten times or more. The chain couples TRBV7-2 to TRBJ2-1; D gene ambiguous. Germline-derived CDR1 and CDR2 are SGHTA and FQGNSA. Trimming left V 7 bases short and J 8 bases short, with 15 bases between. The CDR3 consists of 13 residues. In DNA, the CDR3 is TGTGCCAGCACTATTACGGAGCAGGATGAGCAGTTCTTC. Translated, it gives CASTITEQDEQFF.

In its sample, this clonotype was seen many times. The CDR3 loop is CASSQPKGEQYF. CDR3 nucleotide sequence: TGTGCCAGCAGCCAGCCTAAGGGGGAGCAGTACTTC. This chain connects TRBV3-1 to TRBJ2-7; D possibly corresponds to TRBD1 (5 bases). Trimming removed 3 bases from V and 7 bases from J, with 10 bases in between. The CDR3 totals 12 residues. Germline lookup yields CDR1 LGHDT and CDR2 YNNKEL (reference sequence).

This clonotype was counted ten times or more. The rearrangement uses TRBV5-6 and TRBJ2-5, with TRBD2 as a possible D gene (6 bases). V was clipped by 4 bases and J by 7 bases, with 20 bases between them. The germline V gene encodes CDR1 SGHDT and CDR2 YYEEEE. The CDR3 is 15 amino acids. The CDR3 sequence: CASSPKGGPAVTQYF. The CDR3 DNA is TGTGCCAGCAGCCCCAAAGGAGGGCCCGCTGTGACCCAGTACTTC.